A single sample is the source of the 14 T cell receptor beta chains below, sequenced in a study of T cells in Graves' hyperthyroidism and ophthalmopathy. The source material, RNA transcripts, was used to amplify TCR beta CDR3 regions. During a first-round RT-PCR of the TCR CDR3, the HTBI primer set was used. TCRdb re-called the multiplex PCR reads through MiXCR, storing one row per CDR3 protein. The sample holds around 620,000 distinct CDR3 sequences, 12% to 15% seen once. Sequencing was carried out using blood. Source of these receptors: a woman between 18 and 29 years old with Graves' ophthalmopathy.

A few counts support this clonotype. This chain joins TRBV27 and TRBJ2-3; a possible D gene is TRBD2 (6 bases). Trimming took 4 bases from V and 3 from J, leaving 11 bases between them. Germline V gives CDR1 MNHEY, CDR2 SMNVEV (reference sequence). This CDR3 comprises 14 residues. The CDR3 loop reads CASSWSGFTDTQYF. In nucleotides, the CDR3 is TGTGCCAGCAGTTGGAGCGGGTTTACAGATACGCAGTATTTT.

This clonotype was seen a few times. This may be a read error, as it is one base from a much larger clone. This chain connects TRBV12-3 or TRBV12-4 to TRBJ1-2, with a weak D call TRBD1 (5 bases). Trimming removed 8 bases at V and 3 bases at J, with 10 bases between. The CDR3 has 12 residues. The CDR3 region is CASSGKDYGYTF. The CDR3 DNA reads as TGTGCCAGCTCAGGGAAGGACTATGGCTACACCTTC.

The genes are TRBV6-1 and TRBJ2-2, with 9 bases aligning to TRBD2. The CDR3 has 16 residues. Germline V gene data show CDR1 as MNHNS and CDR2 as SASEGT. After removal of 2 bases from V and 1 base from J, the junction contained 2 bases not matched to a gene. DNA of the CDR3: TGTGCCAGCAGTGAATTTAGCGGGAGGAACACCGGGGAGCTGTTTTTT. Its protein product is CASSEFSGRNTGELFF.

This clonotype was picked up many times. V gene TRBV28 combines with J gene TRBJ1-4, with 8 bases matching TRBD1. This CDR3 comprises 19 residues. Looked up from germline, CDR1 is MDHEN and CDR2 is SYDVKM. The V segment lost 2 bases and the J segment 1 base; nucleotides outside the gene matches: 12. CDR3 coding DNA: TGTGCCAGCAGTTTAAGCCCCCCGGACAGGGAGGGAACTAATGAAAAACTGTTTTTT. Amino acid sequence: CASSLSPPDREGTNEKLFF.

This clonotype occurred many times. The CDR3 sequence: CSVEPGVETQYF. DNA for the CDR3: TGCAGCGTTGAGCCAGGGGTAGAGACCCAGTACTTC. The chain recombines TRBV29-1 with TRBJ2-5; possibly TRBD1 for D (6 bases). The CDR3 is made up of 12 amino acids. Per the germline V gene, CDR1 is SQVTM and CDR2 is ANQGSEA. V lost 3 bases and J lost 4, with 9 bases in between.

The table lists this clonotype with many counts. CDR3 sequence reads: CASSQGWTEGEQYF. The CDR3 nucleotides read TGTGCCAGCAGCCAAGGTTGGACAGAAGGCGAGCAGTACTTC. The chain uses TRBV3-1 and TRBJ2-7; D may be TRBD1 (6 bases). The V gene lost 1 base and the J gene lost 6 bases, with 13 bases spanning the gap. The CDR3 extends over 14 amino acids. Looked up from germline, CDR1 is LGHDT and CDR2 is YNNKEL (reference sequence).

This clonotype occurred a few times. The rearrangement links TRBV4-1 to TRBJ2-7; D may be TRBD1 (6 bases). V lost 2 bases and J lost 2, with 10 bases in between. The CDR3 contains 14 residues. Germline V gene sequence: CDR1 MGHRA, CDR2 YSYEKL. The CDR3 DNA follows: TGCGCCAGCAGCCAACGGGACATAACCTACGAGCAGTACTTC. This codes for CASSQRDITYEQYF.

The rearrangement links TRBV5-4 to TRBJ1-4, with 11 bases matching TRBD1. This CDR3 has 15 residues. Germline-derived CDR1 and CDR2 are SGHNT and YYREEE (reference sequence). The V and J ends lost 4 bases and 8 bases, in that order; junction bases with no gene match: 7. CDR3 coding DNA: TGTGCCAGCAGCCGGTTCGGGACAGGGGGAGAAAAACTGTTTTTT. Protein sequence: CASSRFGTGGEKLFF.

This clonotype has at least ten counts. The chain joins TRBV2 to TRBJ2-5, with D perhaps TRBD1 or TRBD2 (5 bases each). V gave up 2 bases and J gave up 5 bases, with 21 bases separating them. Germline V gene data show CDR1 as SNHLY and CDR2 as FYNNEI. CDR3 size: 17 residues. Written as DNA, the CDR3 is TGTGCCAGCAGTGAATCCGGGTTTCTAGGGGAGAAGGAGACCCAGTACTTC. This encodes CASSESGFLGEKETQYF.

A word on this clonotype: With a much larger clone just one base away, this may be a read error. This rearrangement joins TRBV7-9 to TRBJ2-5; D might be TRBD1 (6 bases). Per germline, CDR1 SEHNR and CDR2 FQNEAQ (reference sequence). The CDR3 is made up of 14 amino acids. Trimming took 2 bases from V and 0 from J, leaving 7 bases between them. CDR3 amino acids: CASSLRGNQETQYF. The CDR3 region has the DNA TGTGCCAGCAGCTTAAGGGGGAACCAAGAGACCCAGTACTTC.

In this sample, this clonotype turned up many times. The chain couples TRBV12-3 or TRBV12-4 to TRBJ2-3, with a weak D call TRBD1 (5 bases). V lost 3 bases to trimming and J lost 6 bases, with 10 bases between them. There are 13 residues in the CDR3. As DNA, the CDR3 is TGTGCCAGCAGTTTTCTGGACACCGATACGCAGTATTTT. Amino acids: CASSFLDTDTQYF.

This clonotype was recorded many times. The V call is TRBV27, the J call TRBJ2-5; 7 bases are a match to TRBD2. This CDR3 comprises 16 residues. The germline CDR1 and CDR2 sequences are MNHEY and SMNVEV (reference sequence). The V segment lost 5 bases and the J segment 5 bases; nucleotides outside the gene matches: 14. In DNA form, the CDR3 reads TGTGCCAGCAGTACCTGGGTAGCGGGTACCGGGGAGACCCAGTACTTC. Its protein product is CASSTWVAGTGETQYF.

The table lists this clonotype with a few counts. The V gene is TRBV30, the J gene TRBJ2-7, with D possibly matching TRBD2 (6 bases). Trimming shortened V by 3 bases and J by 4 bases, and 16 bases separated the two germline ends. There are 14 residues in the CDR3. Germline V gene data show CDR1 as GTSNPN and CDR2 as SVGIG (reference sequence). The chain's CDR3 is CAWSRDSVSYEQYF. The DNA of the CDR3 is TGTGCCTGGAGCCGGGACTCCGTGAGTTACGAGCAGTACTTC. Supplemented by reference TRBV30 and TRBJ2-7, the full variable domain reads SQTIHQWPATLVQPVGSPLSLECTVEGTSNPNLYWYRQAAGRGLQLLFYSVGIGQISSEVPQNLSASRPQDRQFILSSKKLLLSDSGFYLCAWSRDSVSYEQYFGPGTRLTVT.

The CDR3 loop reads CASSLNLAQWGEQFF. CDR3 DNA sequence: TGTGCCAGCAGCTTGAATCTAGCCCAGTGGGGTGAGCAGTTCTTC. The V gene is TRBV5-6, the J gene TRBJ2-1; tentative D call: TRBD2 (5 bases). Germline V lookup: CDR1 SGHDT, CDR2 YYEEEE. The V end lost 1 base, the J end lost 9 bases, and 17 bases lay between the germline ends. The CDR3 has 15 amino acids.